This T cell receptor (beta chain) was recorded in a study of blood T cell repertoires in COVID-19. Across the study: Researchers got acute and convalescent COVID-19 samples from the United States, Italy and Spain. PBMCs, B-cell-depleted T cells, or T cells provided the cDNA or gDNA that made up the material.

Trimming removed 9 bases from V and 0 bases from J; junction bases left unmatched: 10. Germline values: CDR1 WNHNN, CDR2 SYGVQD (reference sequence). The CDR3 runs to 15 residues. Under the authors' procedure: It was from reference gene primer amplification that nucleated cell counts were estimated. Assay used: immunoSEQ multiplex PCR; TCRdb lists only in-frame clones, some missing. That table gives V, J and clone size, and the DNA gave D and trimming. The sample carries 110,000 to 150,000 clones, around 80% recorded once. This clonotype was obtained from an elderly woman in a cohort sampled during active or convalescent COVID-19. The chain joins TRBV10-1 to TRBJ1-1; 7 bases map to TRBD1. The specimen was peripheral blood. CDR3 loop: CARTGRGHMNTEAFF. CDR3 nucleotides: TGCGCCAGGACAGGGAGAGGACACATGAACACTGAAGCTTTCTTT.